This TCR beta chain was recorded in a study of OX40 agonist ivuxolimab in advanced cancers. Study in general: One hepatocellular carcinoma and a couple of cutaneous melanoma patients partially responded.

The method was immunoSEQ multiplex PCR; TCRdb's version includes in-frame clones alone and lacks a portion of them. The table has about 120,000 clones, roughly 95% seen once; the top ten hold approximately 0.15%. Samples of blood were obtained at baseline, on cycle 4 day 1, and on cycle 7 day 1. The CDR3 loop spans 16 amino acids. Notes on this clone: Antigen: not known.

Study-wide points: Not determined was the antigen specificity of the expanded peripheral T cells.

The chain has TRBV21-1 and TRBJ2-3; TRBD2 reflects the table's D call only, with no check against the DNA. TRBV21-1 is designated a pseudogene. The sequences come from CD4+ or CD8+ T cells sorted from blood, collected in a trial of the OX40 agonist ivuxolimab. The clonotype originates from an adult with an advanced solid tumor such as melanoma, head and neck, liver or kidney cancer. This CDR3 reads CASSIAGTRGTDTQYF. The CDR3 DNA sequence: TGTGCCAGCAGCATCGCCGGGACTAGAGGTACAGATACGCAGTATTTT.